Sequencing of this T cell receptor (beta chain) was carried out in a study of blood T cell repertoires in COVID-19. Study as a whole: Samples of COVID-19 (acute and convalescent) were obtained from the United States, Italy and Spain. The cDNA or gDNA used as material had been derived from T cells, B-cell-depleted T cells, or PBMCs.

The CDR3 totals 14 residues. V was pared by 2 bases and J by 6 bases, with 5 bases of the junction left unmatched. From germline, CDR1 is SGHRS and CDR2 YFSETQ. Authors' analysis steps: Amplification from reference gene primers served as the basis for estimated nucleated cell counts. Generated by immunoSEQ multiplex PCR, the TCRdb table keeps only in-frame clones and is missing some. V and J calls and clone size are copied from that table; D and trimming were computed from the DNA. Here the sample spans about 54,000 clones, less than 90% being singletons. The clonotype comes from a woman aged 55-75 years with acute or convalescent COVID-19. Sequencing was done on a sample of peripheral blood. The chain combines TRBV5-1 with TRBJ2-4; 7 bases fit TRBD2. For the CDR3, the DNA is TGCGCCAGCAGCTTTAAGGGACTACCAAACATTCAGTACTTC. Protein product: CASSFKGLPNIQYF.